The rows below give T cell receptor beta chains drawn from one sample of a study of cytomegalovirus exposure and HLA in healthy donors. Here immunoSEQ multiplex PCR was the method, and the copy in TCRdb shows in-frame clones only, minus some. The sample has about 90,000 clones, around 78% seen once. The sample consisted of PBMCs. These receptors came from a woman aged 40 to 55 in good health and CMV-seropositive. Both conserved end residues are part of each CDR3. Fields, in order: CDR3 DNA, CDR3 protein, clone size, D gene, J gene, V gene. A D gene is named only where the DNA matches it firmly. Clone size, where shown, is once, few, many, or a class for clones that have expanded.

cdr3_nt: TGTGCCAGCAGCTTGGAGGGGTCTGGAAACACCATATATTTT; cdr3_aa: CASSLEGSGNTIYF; clone_size: -; d_call: -; j_call: TRBJ1-3; v_call: TRBV5-8
cdr3_nt: TGTGCCAGCAGCCGGACAGGGGAAAGCAATCAGCCCCAGCATTTT; cdr3_aa: CASSRTGESNQPQHF; clone_size: -; d_call: TRBD1; j_call: TRBJ1-5; v_call: TRBV7-2
cdr3_nt: TGTGCCAGCACCGCAGGGTTCGACGAGCAGTACTTC; cdr3_aa: CASTAGFDEQYF; clone_size: -; d_call: -; j_call: TRBJ2-7; v_call: TRBV6-6
cdr3_nt: TGTGCCAGCAGCAATGAGTATAGCGGGAGGGGAATCTCTGGGGCCAACGTCCTGACTTTC; cdr3_aa: CASSNEYSGRGISGANVLTF; clone_size: -; d_call: -; j_call: TRBJ2-6; v_call: TRBV21-1
cdr3_nt: TGCGCCAGCAGTTCCGGGGGGGCGAGTGACCAAGAGACCCAGTACTTC; cdr3_aa: CASSSGGASDQETQYF; clone_size: once; d_call: TRBD2; j_call: TRBJ2-5; v_call: TRBV5-1
cdr3_nt: TGCGCCAGCAGCTCCACTCCGGGGAGCTCTGGAAACACCATATATTTT; cdr3_aa: CASSSTPGSSGNTIYF; clone_size: -; d_call: -; j_call: TRBJ1-3; v_call: TRBV5-1
cdr3_nt: TGTGCCAGCAGTTTATTGACACCGAACACCGGGGAGCTGTTTTTT; cdr3_aa: CASSLLTPNTGELFF; clone_size: once; d_call: -; j_call: TRBJ2-2; v_call: TRBV27
cdr3_nt: TGTGCCAGCAGCCCGAGGACACCTGGAAACACCATATATTTT; cdr3_aa: CASSPRTPGNTIYF; clone_size: -; d_call: -; j_call: TRBJ1-3; v_call: TRBV6-1
cdr3_nt: TGCGCCAGCAGCTTGTTAACGGACTACCAAGAGACCCAGTACTTC; cdr3_aa: CASSLLTDYQETQYF; clone_size: -; d_call: -; j_call: TRBJ2-5; v_call: TRBV5-1
cdr3_nt: TGTGCCAGCAGCTTAGTAGGGGGCACAGATACGCAGTATTTT; cdr3_aa: CASSLVGGTDTQYF; clone_size: -; d_call: -; j_call: TRBJ2-3; v_call: TRBV7-2
cdr3_nt: TGTGCCAGAAGCCGATACAGGGGGAATTATGACGAGCAGTACTTC; cdr3_aa: CARSRYRGNYDEQYF; clone_size: -; d_call: TRBD1; j_call: TRBJ2-7; v_call: TRBV5-3
cdr3_nt: TGTGCCAGCAGGGGGGACAGATCTGAAGCTTTCTTT; cdr3_aa: CASRGDRSEAFF; clone_size: -; d_call: TRBD1; j_call: TRBJ1-1; v_call: TRBV2
cdr3_nt: TGTGCCAGCAGTTTGAACAGGGGGTTGAGCGGCTACACCTTC; cdr3_aa: CASSLNRGLSGYTF; clone_size: -; d_call: TRBD1; j_call: TRBJ1-2; v_call: TRBV28
cdr3_nt: TGTGCCAGCACCCGTTTCCCGACAGGGACCCTCCTCCTTAATCAGCCCCAGCATTTT; cdr3_aa: CASTRFPTGTLLLNQPQHF; clone_size: -; d_call: TRBD1; j_call: TRBJ1-5; v_call: TRBV7-9
cdr3_nt: TGTGCCAGCAGTTTAGGAACTAGCGGGAGGGAGACCCAGTACTTC; cdr3_aa: CASSLGTSGRETQYF; clone_size: -; d_call: TRBD2; j_call: TRBJ2-5; v_call: TRBV28
cdr3_nt: TGTGCCAGCAGCGTAGGGCCAGCGGGGTCCTACGAGCAGTACTTC; cdr3_aa: CASSVGPAGSYEQYF; clone_size: once; d_call: TRBD2; j_call: TRBJ2-7; v_call: TRBV9
cdr3_nt: TGCGCCAGCAGCTTGGACAGGCTAGCGGAGTCCTACGAGCAGTACTTC; cdr3_aa: CASSLDRLAESYEQYF; clone_size: once; d_call: TRBD2; j_call: TRBJ2-7; v_call: TRBV5-1
cdr3_nt: TGCGCCAGCAGCCAAGAGGCTAGCGGGAGGGACTATGAGCAGTTCTTC; cdr3_aa: CASSQEASGRDYEQFF; clone_size: -; d_call: TRBD2; j_call: TRBJ2-1; v_call: TRBV4-3
cdr3_nt: TGTGCCAGCAGCCAAGCCTCTCGCCCAGACAGGGAGCTCTACGAGCAGTACTTC; cdr3_aa: CASSQASRPDRELYEQYF; clone_size: -; d_call: TRBD1; j_call: TRBJ2-7; v_call: TRBV5-6
cdr3_nt: TGTGCCAGCAGCTTAATAGAAGGGGCTCCTGGGGCCAACGTCCTGACTTTC; cdr3_aa: CASSLIEGAPGANVLTF; clone_size: -; d_call: -; j_call: TRBJ2-6; v_call: TRBV11-2
cdr3_nt: TGCGCCAGCAGTGAGTCGCCGGACAGAACCTCTTACAATGAGCAGTTCTTC; cdr3_aa: CASSESPDRTSYNEQFF; clone_size: once; d_call: -; j_call: TRBJ2-1; v_call: TRBV10-1
cdr3_nt: TGTGCCAGCAGTTTGAGGGTTGGGACAGGGCACACCGGGGAGCTGTTTTTT; cdr3_aa: CASSLRVGTGHTGELFF; clone_size: -; d_call: TRBD1; j_call: TRBJ2-2; v_call: TRBV28
cdr3_nt: TGTGCCAGCAGCTTGGCTTCTACAGAGACCCAGTACTTC; cdr3_aa: CASSLASTETQYF; clone_size: -; d_call: -; j_call: TRBJ2-5; v_call: TRBV5-4
cdr3_nt: TGTGCCAGCAGTTTAGTCACAGGGGGGACTGAAGCTTTCTTT; cdr3_aa: CASSLVTGGTEAFF; clone_size: many; d_call: TRBD1; j_call: TRBJ1-1; v_call: TRBV27
cdr3_nt: TGCAGCGCCGAGACAGGGGGCGGCTTGAGGGAGCAGTACTTC; cdr3_aa: CSAETGGGLREQYF; clone_size: -; d_call: TRBD1; j_call: TRBJ2-7; v_call: TRBV29-1
cdr3_nt: TGTGCCAGCAGTGGGACTAGGGAGGGCGGGGAGCTGTTTTTT; cdr3_aa: CASSGTREGGELFF; clone_size: -; d_call: TRBD2; j_call: TRBJ2-2; v_call: TRBV25-1
cdr3_nt: TGTGCCAGCAGCTTGGATGGGGGCGAGAACACTGAAGCTTTCTTT; cdr3_aa: CASSLDGGENTEAFF; clone_size: -; d_call: -; j_call: TRBJ1-1; v_call: TRBV5-5
cdr3_nt: TGTGCCAGCAGCTCACGACAGGGGGTAAGCGACGAGCAGTACTTC; cdr3_aa: CASSSRQGVSDEQYF; clone_size: -; d_call: TRBD1; j_call: TRBJ2-7; v_call: TRBV7-2
cdr3_nt: TGTGCCTGGAGTGTGGGGCGATTCCAGCACGAGCAGTACTTC; cdr3_aa: CAWSVGRFQHEQYF; clone_size: -; d_call: -; j_call: TRBJ2-7; v_call: TRBV30